One sample yielded the 18 T cell receptor beta chains listed below, sequenced in a study of blood T cell repertoires in COVID-19. Here immunoSEQ multiplex PCR was the method, and the copy in TCRdb shows in-frame clones only, minus some. The table lists 75,000 to 95,000 clones, roughly nine tenths of them singletons. The material sequenced was peripheral blood. The source of these receptors is a man aged 55-75 years with acute or convalescent COVID-19.

This clone was recorded a few times. This chain uses TRBV7-2 with TRBJ2-7; 8 bases are shared with TRBD2. The CDR3 spans 16 residues. Trimming removed 2 bases from V and 2 bases from J; junction bases left unmatched: 8. Germline assignment: CDR1 SGHTA and CDR2 FQGNSA. The CDR3 reads CASSLRLTSETYEQYF. The DNA for the CDR3 is TGTGCCAGCAGCTTACGGTTGACTAGCGAAACCTACGAGCAGTACTTC.

Only one count was recorded for this clone. V is TRBV5-4 and J is TRBJ2-3; tentatively, D is TRBD1 (6 bases). Germline loops: CDR1 SGHNT, CDR2 YYREEE (reference sequence). Deletions cut 7 bases from V and 0 bases from J, with 12 bases between. The CDR3 covers 14 residues. In DNA form, the CDR3 reads TGTGCCAGCTTCCGGGACACTAGCACAGATACGCAGTATTTT. Protein: CASFRDTSTDTQYF.

This sequence joins TRBV9 and TRBJ1-5, with D maybe TRBD1 (6 bases). CDR3 length: 14 residues. V was trimmed by 2 bases and J by 10 bases, leaving 16 bases between them. Per the germline V gene, CDR1 is SGDLS and CDR2 is YYNGEE. For the CDR3, the DNA is TGTGCCAGCAGCGTTACAGGGATAAACGGCCCCCAGCATTTT. Amino acid sequence: CASSVTGINGPQHF.

This sequence joins TRBV6-5 and TRBJ2-1; the D gene is possibly TRBD2 (6 bases). From germline, CDR1 is MNHEY and CDR2 SVGAGI. The CDR3 contains 13 residues. V was shortened by 5 bases and J by 6 bases, with 11 bases between the two germline ends. The CDR3 sequence is CASSTFSGNEQFF. The CDR3 nucleotides are TGTGCCAGCAGTACCTTTAGCGGCAATGAGCAGTTCTTC.

V usage is TRBV7-2 and J usage is TRBJ1-2; D uncertain. The CDR3 runs 15 residues. Germline V gene lookup returns CDR1 SGHTA and CDR2 FQGNSA. V lost 5 bases and J lost 3, with 16 bases in between. The CDR3 DNA follows: TGTGCCAGCAGCCCCGGTGGGGAGGGATACTATGGCTACACCTTC. It translates to CASSPGGEGYYGYTF.

The chain joins TRBV28 to TRBJ2-7, with TRBD1 as a possible D gene (6 bases). The CDR3 has 14 residues. The V and J ends lost 6 bases and 0 bases respectively, with 12 bases between them. CDR1 MDHEN and CDR2 SYDVKM come from the germline V gene. The CDR3 region has the DNA TGTGCCAGCAGAACGGACAGTGCCTCCTACGAGCAGTACTTC. Translating gives CASRTDSASYEQYF. Full variable domain (missing parts from reference TRBV28 and TRBJ2-7): DVKVTQSSRYLVKRTGEKVFLECVQDMDHENMFWYRQDPGLGLRLIYFSYDVKMKEKGDIPEGYSVSREKKERFSLILESASTNQTSMYLCASRTDSASYEQYFGPGTRLTVT.

The V and J genes are TRBV4-2 and TRBJ2-1, with TRBD2 as a possible D gene (5 bases). V was shortened by 0 bases and J by 9 bases, with 15 bases between the two germline ends. This CDR3 comprises 15 residues. In germline, CDR1 is LGHNA, CDR2 YNFKEQ. CDR3 protein: CASSQDWQTAGEQFF. The DNA of the CDR3 is TGTGCCAGCAGCCAAGATTGGCAAACGGCGGGTGAGCAGTTCTTC.

The chain combines TRBV5-3 with TRBJ2-3, with a possible D match to TRBD2 (5 bases). TRBV5-3 qualifies as an ORF whose function is uncertain. The CDR3 runs 16 residues. V lost 4 bases and J 3 bases, leaving 18 bases between the germline ends. The CDR3 loop reads CARSAEAGGGTDTQYF. CDR3 in DNA: TGTGCCAGAAGCGCGGAAGCAGGAGGCGGTACAGATACGCAGTATTTT.

The V call is TRBV4-3, the J call TRBJ2-2, with 9 bases that match TRBD2. V was pared by 0 bases and J by 7 bases, with 9 bases of the junction left unmatched. The V gene's germline CDR1 is LGHNA and CDR2 YSLEER. This CDR3 spans 17 amino acids. As DNA, the CDR3 is TGCGCCAGCAGCCAAGAACGCGGGAGGGCCCTTGGCGGGGAGCTGTTTTTT. It specifies CASSQERGRALGGELFF.

The chain couples TRBV7-2 to TRBJ1-6; perhaps TRBD1 as D (6 bases). The V end lost 3 bases, the J end lost 10 bases, and 16 bases lay between the germline ends. From germline, CDR1 is SGHTA and CDR2 FQGNSA. The CDR3 consists of 15 residues. CDR3 DNA: TGTGCCAGCAGCTTTACGTGGACAGAAGACTCACCCCTCCACTTT. Protein product: CASSFTWTEDSPLHF.

The V call is TRBV28, the J call TRBJ2-1; maybe TRBD2 (6 bases). V dropped 1 base and J dropped 3 bases, with 10 bases sitting between them. The length of the CDR3 is 15 residues. Per germline, CDR1 MDHEN and CDR2 SYDVKM. This CDR3 is CASSLSSDYYNEQFF. For the CDR3, the DNA is TGTGCCAGCAGTTTATCTAGCGATTACTACAATGAGCAGTTCTTC.

The rearrangement joins TRBV6-1 to TRBJ2-1, with TRBD2 matching 11 bases. J gave up 2 bases and V 4 bases, and 16 bases lay outside the gene matches. Per the germline V gene, CDR1 is MNHNS and CDR2 is SASEGT. The length of the CDR3 is 20 residues. The CDR3 coding sequence is TGTGCCAGCAGTGGCGAAACTAGCGGGAGAGATTGGAAGCCCTACAATGAGCAGTTCTTC. This encodes CASSGETSGRDWKPYNEQFF.

This sequence joins TRBV4-3 and TRBJ2-1, with D maybe TRBD2 (7 bases). The germline V gene encodes CDR1 LGHNA and CDR2 YSLEER. V lost 0 bases, J lost 9 bases, and 21 bases lay in between. CDR3 length equals 17 residues. The CDR3 region is CASSQDGGGRSGGEQFF. CDR3 in DNA: TGCGCCAGCAGCCAAGATGGAGGGGGACGCTCGGGGGGTGAGCAGTTCTTC.

V is TRBV9 and J is TRBJ2-7; TRBD1 aligns across 12 bases. Germline CDR1 and CDR2: SGDLS and YYNGEE. V was clipped by 3 bases and J by 9 bases; unmatched bases: 7. The length of the CDR3 is 14 residues. The CDR3 is CASSASGQGAVQYF. Written as DNA, the CDR3 is TGTGCCAGCAGCGCATCGGGACAGGGGGCGGTGCAGTACTTC.

The count of this clone is one. J is TRBJ1-3 and V is TRBV20-1; D is uncertain. This CDR3 is built from 15 residues. Trimming pared 3 bases from V and 0 bases from J, leaving 12 bases between. Germline V gene lookup returns CDR1 DFQATT and CDR2 SNEGSKA (reference sequence). CDR3 nucleotide sequence: TGCAGTGCTAGTTCGCCCCCGAGCTCTGGAAACACCATATATTTT. Protein: CSASSPPSSGNTIYF.

The rearrangement joins TRBV2 to TRBJ1-1; 8 bases fit TRBD1. The V gene end was trimmed by 0 bases and the J gene end by 7 bases; junction bases not matched to a gene: 4. Germline V gene data show CDR1 as SNHLY and CDR2 as FYNNEI. The CDR3 is 14 residues long. The CDR3 here is CASSEAPGTGEAFF. In DNA, the CDR3 is TGTGCCAGCAGTGAAGCACCGGGGACAGGTGAAGCTTTCTTT.

This clone was picked up one time. The genes are TRBV7-9 and TRBJ2-5, with 15 positions matching TRBD2. J lost 4 bases, V lost 3 bases, and 0 bases had no gene match. The CDR3 contains 15 residues. CDR1 and CDR2 from the germline V gene are SEHNR and FQNEAQ (reference sequence). The DNA of the CDR3 is TGTGCCAGCAGCTTGGGACTAGCGGGAGGAGAGACCCAGTACTTC. It specifies CASSLGLAGGETQYF. Full variable domain (outside the CDR3, taken from reference TRBV7-9 and TRBJ2-5): DTGVSQNPRHKITKRGQNVTFRCDPISEHNRLYWYRQTLGQGPEFLTYFQNEAQLEKSRLLSDRFSAERPKGSFSTLEIQRTEQGDSAMYLCASSLGLAGGETQYFGPGTRLLVL.

The chain links TRBV5-1 to TRBJ2-1; tentative D call: TRBD2 (6 bases). The CDR3 has 15 residues. Germline V gene lookup returns CDR1 SGHRS and CDR2 YFSETQ. V gave up 0 bases and J gave up 4 bases, with 11 bases separating them. CDR3 nucleotide sequence: TGCGCCAGCAGCTTGGCCGGGGACTTATACAATGAGCAGTTCTTC. It translates to CASSLAGDLYNEQFF. Together with reference TRBV5-1 and TRBJ2-1, the CDR3 gives the full variable domain: KAGVTQTPRYLIKTRGQQVTLSCSPISGHRSVSWYQQTPGQGLQFLFEYFSETQRNKGNFPGRFSGRQFSNSRSEMNVSTLELGDSALYLCASSLAGDLYNEQFFGPGTRLTVL.